This TCR beta chain is drawn from a study of vaccination and CD4 T cells after COVID-19. Sequenced with the Oncomine TCR Beta short-read assay was DNA taken from cultured CD4+ T cells. A single record per CDR3 protein comes from TCRdb applying MiXCR to the PCR reads. The sample carries just over 20,000 distinct CDR3 sequences, 70% recorded once. Treatment reported: roughly 10-day PBMC culture with coronavirus spike peptide pools or control peptides (ViraFEST assay). With 4 bases removed from V and 1 base from J, the gap between germline ends came to 14 bases. CDR3 size: 16 residues. The germline V gene has CDR1 SGHRS and CDR2 YFSETQ. With regard to this clonotype: Antigen specificity is unknown.

This TCR came from a human donor who had recovered from COVID-19. The V call is TRBV5-1, the J call TRBJ2-2, with a weak D call TRBD1 (6 bases). Sequenced material: CD4+ T cells from blood, cultured in vitro. The CDR3 is CASSLRTALNTGELFF. DNA for the CDR3: TGCGCCAGCAGCCTTCGGACAGCCCTGAACACCGGGGAGCTGTTTTTT. Complete variable domain (other parts from reference TRBV5-1 and TRBJ2-2): KAGVTQTPRYLIKTRGQQVTLSCSPISGHRSVSWYQQTPGQGLQFLFEYFSETQRNKGNFPGRFSGRQFSNSRSEMNVSTLELGDSALYLCASSLRTALNTGELFFGEGSRLTVL.